Listed below are T cell receptor beta chains from one sample, sequenced in a study of Tregs in tolerant kidney transplant recipients. This table comes from immunoSEQ multiplex PCR, and its TCRdb copy is limited to in-frame clones, with some not included. The data show about 240,000 clones, more than 65% seen once. Input material: CD4+ T cells from blood. The receptors come from a human donor in good health. CDR3s include the opening cysteine and the closing phenylalanine or tryptophan. Some rows have no size entry. The others give once, few or many, or a class for an expanded clone.

>TRBJ2-2|TRBV10-1|NA
CASSVSPTAGGNTGELFF
>TRBJ1-5|TRBV19|once
CASTLRRADQPQHF
>NA|TRBV6-5|NA
CASSLAGGSAYEQYF
>TRBJ2-7|TRBV5-4|NA
CASSLGVRGSDEQYF
>TRBJ2-2|TRBV5-1|NA
CASSIRTGSTGELFF
>TRBJ1-5|TRBV6-1|once
CASRTGESNQPQHF
>TRBJ2-7|TRBV6-5|few
CASSPLAGVSYEQYF
>TRBJ2-1|TRBV4-2|NA
CASSPGLAEWQFF
>TRBJ2-2|TRBV2|NA
CASIEQGVYTGELFF
>TRBJ2-1|TRBV29-1|NA
CSVRGGSYNEQFF
>TRBJ1-2|TRBV19|few
CASSMAGQVIYGYTF
>TRBJ1-5|TRBV6-6|once
CASSYSGQSNQPQHF
>TRBJ2-1|TRBV18|NA
CASSLRESDYNEQFF
>TRBJ2-1|TRBV4-2|NA
CASSRAGYNEQFF
>TRBJ2-5|TRBV6-5|NA
CASSPEDSSQETQYF